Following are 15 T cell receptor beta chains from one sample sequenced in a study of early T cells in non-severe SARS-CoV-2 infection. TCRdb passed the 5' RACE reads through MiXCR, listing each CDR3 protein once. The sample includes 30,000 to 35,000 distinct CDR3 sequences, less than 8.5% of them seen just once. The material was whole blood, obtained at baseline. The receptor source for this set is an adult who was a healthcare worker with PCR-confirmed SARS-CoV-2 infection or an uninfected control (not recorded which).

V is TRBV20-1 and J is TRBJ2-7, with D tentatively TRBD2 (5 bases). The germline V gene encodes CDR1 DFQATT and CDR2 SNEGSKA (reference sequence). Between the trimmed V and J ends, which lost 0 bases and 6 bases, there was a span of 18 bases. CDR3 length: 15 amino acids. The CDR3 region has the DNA TGCAGTGCTAGAGATCCAGGCGCGGGCACCGGCGAGCAGTACTTC. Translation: CSARDPGAGTGEQYF.

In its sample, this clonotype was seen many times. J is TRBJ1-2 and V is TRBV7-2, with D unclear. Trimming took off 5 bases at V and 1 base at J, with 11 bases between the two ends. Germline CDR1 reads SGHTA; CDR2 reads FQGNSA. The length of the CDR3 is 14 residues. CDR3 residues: CASSLPVFNYGYTF. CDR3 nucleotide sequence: TGTGCCAGCAGCCTCCCGGTCTTTAACTATGGCTACACCTTC.

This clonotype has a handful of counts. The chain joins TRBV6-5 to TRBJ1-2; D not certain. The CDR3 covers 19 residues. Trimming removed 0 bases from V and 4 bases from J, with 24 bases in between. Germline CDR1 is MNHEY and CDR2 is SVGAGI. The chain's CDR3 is CASSYSARAGLGEVYGYTF. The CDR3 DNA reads TGTGCCAGCAGTTACTCGGCTAGGGCCGGACTCGGTGAAGTCTATGGCTACACCTTC.

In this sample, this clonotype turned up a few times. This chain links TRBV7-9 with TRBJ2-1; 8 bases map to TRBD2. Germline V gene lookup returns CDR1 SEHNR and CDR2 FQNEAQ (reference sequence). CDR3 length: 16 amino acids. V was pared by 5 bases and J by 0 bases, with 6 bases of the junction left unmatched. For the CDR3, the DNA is TGTGCCAGCAGCCCAATAGCGGGGAGCTCCTACAATGAGCAGTTCTTC. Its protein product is CASSPIAGSSYNEQFF.

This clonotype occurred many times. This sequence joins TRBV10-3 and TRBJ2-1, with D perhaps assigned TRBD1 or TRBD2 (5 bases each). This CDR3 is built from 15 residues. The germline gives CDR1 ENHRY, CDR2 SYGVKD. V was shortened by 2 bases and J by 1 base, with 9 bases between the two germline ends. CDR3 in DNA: TGTGCCATCAGTGAGGCTGGGGGATCCTACAATGAGCAGTTCTTC. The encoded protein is CAISEAGGSYNEQFF.

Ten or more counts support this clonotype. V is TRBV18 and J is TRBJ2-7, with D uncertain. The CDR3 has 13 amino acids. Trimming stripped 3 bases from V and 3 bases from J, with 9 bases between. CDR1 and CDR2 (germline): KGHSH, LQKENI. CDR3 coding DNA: TGTGCCAGCTCACCCGATCAAAGCTACGAGCAGTACTTC. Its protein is CASSPDQSYEQYF.

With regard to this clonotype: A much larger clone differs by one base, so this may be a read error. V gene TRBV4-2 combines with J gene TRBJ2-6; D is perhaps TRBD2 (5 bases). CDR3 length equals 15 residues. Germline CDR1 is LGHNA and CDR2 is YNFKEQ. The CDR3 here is CASSQDRGGTNVLTF. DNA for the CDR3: TGTGCCAGCAGCCAAGATCGGGGTGGGACCAACGTCCTGACTTTC.

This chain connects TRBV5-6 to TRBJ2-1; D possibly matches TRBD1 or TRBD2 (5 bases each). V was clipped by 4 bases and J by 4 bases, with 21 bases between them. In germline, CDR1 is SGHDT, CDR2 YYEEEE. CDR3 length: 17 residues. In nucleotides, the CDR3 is TGTGCCAGCAGCCTCCTGCCCGGGACCCCCGAATACAATGAGCAGTTCTTC. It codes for CASSLLPGTPEYNEQFF.

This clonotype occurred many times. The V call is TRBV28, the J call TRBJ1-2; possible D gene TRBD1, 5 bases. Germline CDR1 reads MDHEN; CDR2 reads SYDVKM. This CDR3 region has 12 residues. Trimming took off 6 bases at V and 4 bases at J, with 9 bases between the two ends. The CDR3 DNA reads TGTGCCAGCAGATCGGACATCTATGGCTACACCTTC. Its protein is CASRSDIYGYTF.

The CDR3 loop is CASSPHRVENTEAFF. CDR3 DNA: TGTGCCAGCAGCCCCCACCGGGTAGAGAACACTGAAGCTTTCTTT. V and J are TRBV11-1 and TRBJ1-1; D is ambiguous. V was trimmed by 5 bases and J by 1 base, leaving 14 bases between them. The CDR3 has 15 amino acids. Per germline, CDR1 SGHAT and CDR2 FQDESV (reference sequence).

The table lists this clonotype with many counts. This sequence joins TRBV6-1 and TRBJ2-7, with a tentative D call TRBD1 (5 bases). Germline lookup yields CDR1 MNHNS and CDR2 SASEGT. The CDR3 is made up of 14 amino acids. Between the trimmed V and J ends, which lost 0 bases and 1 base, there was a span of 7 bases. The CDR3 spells CASSEARDSYEQYV. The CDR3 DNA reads TGTGCCAGCAGTGAAGCCAGGGATTCCTACGAGCAGTACGTC.

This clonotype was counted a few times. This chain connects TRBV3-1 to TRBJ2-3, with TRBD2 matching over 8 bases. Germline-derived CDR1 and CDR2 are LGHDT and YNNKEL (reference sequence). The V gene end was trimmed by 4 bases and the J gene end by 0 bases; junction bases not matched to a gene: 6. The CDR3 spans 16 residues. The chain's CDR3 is CASSPLAGTSTDTQYF. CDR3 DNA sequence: TGTGCCAGCAGCCCGCTAGCGGGCACCAGCACAGATACGCAGTATTTT.

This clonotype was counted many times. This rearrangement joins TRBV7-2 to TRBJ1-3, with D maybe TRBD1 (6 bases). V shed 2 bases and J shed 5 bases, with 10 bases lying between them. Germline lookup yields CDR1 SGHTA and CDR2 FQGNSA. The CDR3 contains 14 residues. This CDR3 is CASSLLQGRNTIYF. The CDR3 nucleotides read TGTGCCAGCAGCTTATTACAGGGTAGAAACACCATATATTTT.

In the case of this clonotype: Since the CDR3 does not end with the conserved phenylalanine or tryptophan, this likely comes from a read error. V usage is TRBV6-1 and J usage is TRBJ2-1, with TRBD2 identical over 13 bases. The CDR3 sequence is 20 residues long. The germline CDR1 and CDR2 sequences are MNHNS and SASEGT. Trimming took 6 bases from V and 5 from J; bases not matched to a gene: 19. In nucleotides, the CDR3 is TGTGCCAGCAGACCCACCCCCGGAAAAGGGACTAGCGGGAAGAACAATGAGCAGTTCATC. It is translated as CASRPTPGKGTSGKNNEQFI.

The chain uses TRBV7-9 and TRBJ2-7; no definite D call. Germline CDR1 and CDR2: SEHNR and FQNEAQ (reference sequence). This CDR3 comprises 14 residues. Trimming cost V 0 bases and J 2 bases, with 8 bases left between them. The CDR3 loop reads CASSLALNTYEQYF. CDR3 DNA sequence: TGTGCCAGCAGCTTAGCGTTGAATACCTACGAGCAGTACTTC.